The 28 T cell receptor beta chains presented below share a single source sample, sequenced in a study of Graves' ophthalmopathy and Graves' hyperthyroidism (dated by TCRdb to the late 2010s). This sample was sequenced with an Illumina HiSeq 2000. For repertoire sequencing, the TCR beta CDR3 regions were amplified from RNA transcripts. The first round of RT-PCR was done with HTBI primers and the Qiagen OneStep RT-PCR kit, and was followed by a second round of multiplex PCR, then size selection and purification. The raw public data were reprocessed by TCRdb itself: fastp quality trimming at Q25, MiXCR clonotype calling, in-frame beta chains only. CDR3 protein sequences are deduplicated, and each keeps its most common genes and DNA. This sample is represented by about 640,000 distinct CDR3 sequences; about two fifths of them were singletons. Over 2.5% of the sample is taken by the ten largest. Sequencing was carried out using peripheral blood. Every receptor here comes from an adult man with Graves' ophthalmopathy.

This clonotype was counted once. The chain uses TRBV4-2 and TRBJ1-5, with D tentatively TRBD1 (6 bases). Germline V gene sequence: CDR1 LGHNA, CDR2 YNFKEQ. This CDR3 has 14 amino acids. The V end lost 5 bases, the J end lost 4 bases, and 12 bases lay between the germline ends. The CDR3 is CASSFRTENQPQHF. The CDR3 DNA follows: TGTGCCAGCAGCTTCCGGACAGAGAATCAGCCCCAGCATTTT.

In this sample, this clonotype turned up many times. The J gene is TRBJ2-5, the V gene TRBV10-3, with 10 nucleotides matching TRBD1. In germline, CDR1 is ENHRY, CDR2 SYGVKD. This CDR3 comprises 15 residues. Unmatched junction bases numbered 8, after V lost 6 bases and J lost 4 bases. DNA for the CDR3: TGTGCCATCAGCACAACCGGGACAGGGGCAGAGACCCAGTACTTC. As protein: CAISTTGTGAETQYF.

The chain combines TRBV7-8 with TRBJ2-7; D unresolved. The J call may be in error: the DNA end matches TRBJ2-1 better. The CDR3 is 14 residues long. Germline V CDR1 and CDR2: SGHVS, FQNEAQ. CDR3 loop: CASSFSRSYNEQFF. The CDR3 nucleotides read TGTGCCAGCAGCTTTAGCAGGTCGTACAATGAGCAGTTCTTC.

This clonotype was detected ten times or more. The V call is TRBV7-6, the J call TRBJ2-5; 9 bases are a match to TRBD2. This CDR3 has 17 amino acids. V trimming: 3 bases; J trimming: 1 base; junction bases outside the gene matches: 9. In germline, CDR1 is SGHVS, CDR2 FNYEAQ. The CDR3 bases are TGTGCCAGCAGCTTTGCAACCCCTAGCGGGGTCCAAGAGACCCAGTACTTC. It yields the protein CASSFATPSGVQETQYF.

This clonotype was recorded a few times. V and J are TRBV6-6 and TRBJ2-5, with D tentatively TRBD2 (5 bases). Trimming left V 10 bases short and J 5 bases short, with 14 bases between. Per the germline V gene, CDR1 is MNHNY and CDR2 is SVGAGI (reference sequence). The CDR3 extends over 12 amino acids. CDR3 in amino acids: CATKRSVETQYF. The CDR3 DNA sequence: TGTGCCACTAAGCGGAGTGTTGAGACCCAGTACTTC.

The genes are TRBV7-4 and TRBJ2-7; the match to TRBD1 covers 9 bases. The V gene end was trimmed by 1 base and the J gene end by 2 bases; junction bases not matched to a gene: 6. Germline V lookup: CDR1 SGHVT, CDR2 SQSDAQ. This CDR3 has 16 residues. The CDR3 reads CASSLERTGVPYEQYF. CDR3 nucleotide sequence: TGTGCCAGCAGCTTAGAGAGGACAGGGGTTCCCTACGAGCAGTACTTC.

V gene TRBV5-4 combines with J gene TRBJ2-2; 16 positions match TRBD2. There are 16 residues in the CDR3. V trimming: 4 bases; J trimming: 6 bases; junction bases outside the gene matches: 3. Looked up from germline, CDR1 is SGHNT and CDR2 is YYREEE (reference sequence). CDR3 sequence (DNA): TGTGCCAGCAGCCAAGGGACTAGCGGGAGGGCCGGGGAGCTGTTTTTT. Translated, it gives CASSQGTSGRAGELFF.

The chain has TRBV19 and TRBJ2-2; 8 bases align to TRBD2. Trimming at V came to 7 bases and at J to 5 bases, leaving 6 bases not matched to a gene. Germline V CDR1 and CDR2: LNHDA, SQIVND (reference sequence). The CDR3 runs to 14 residues. The CDR3 region has the DNA TGTGCCAGTATCGGGGGGGCAAGGACCGGGGAGCTGTTTTTT. This codes for CASIGGARTGELFF. The full variable domain, rest sourced from reference TRBV19 and TRBJ2-2, is DGGITQSPKYLFRKEGQNVTLSCEQNLNHDAMYWYRQDPGQGLRLIYYSQIVNDFQKGDIAEGYSVSREKKESFPLTVTSAQKNPTAFYLCASIGGARTGELFFGEGSRLTVL.

To note about this clonotype: This may be a read error: a much more frequent sequence differs by one nucleotide. The chain combines TRBV10-3 with TRBJ2-7; TRBD2 aligns across 9 bases. CDR3 length: 15 residues. Per germline, CDR1 ENHRY and CDR2 SYGVKD. CDR3 region: CAISDGGRAPYERYF. The CDR3 DNA reads TGTGCCATCAGTGATGGCGGGAGGGCCCCCTACGAGCGGTACTTC.

This chain joins TRBV6-4 and TRBJ2-2; no definite D call. With 0 bases removed from V and 4 bases from J, the gap between germline ends came to 12 bases. CDR1 MRHNA and CDR2 SNTAGT come from the germline V gene. The CDR3 runs 16 residues. The CDR3 DNA reads TGTGCCAGCAGTGACTCGGTATTCACGAGCACCGGGGAGCTGTTTTTT. Translated, it gives CASSDSVFTSTGELFF.

The rearrangement links TRBV10-3 to TRBJ2-7; no reliable D call. Trimming took off 6 bases at V and 7 bases at J, with 10 bases between the two ends. The CDR3 extends over 11 amino acids. CDR1 ENHRY and CDR2 SYGVKD come from the germline V gene. CDR3 amino acids: CAIRLSTEQYF. The CDR3 DNA follows: TGTGCCATCAGACTTTCGACAGAGCAGTACTTC.

For this clonotype: A clone one base away is much larger, so this may be a read error. The J gene is TRBJ2-7, the V gene TRBV25-1, with TRBD2 matching over 10 bases. This CDR3 has 13 amino acids. Germline V gene sequence: CDR1 MGHDK, CDR2 SYGVNS. The CDR3 here is CASSRTSGYEQHF. CDR3 nucleotides: TGTGCCAGCAGCCGGACTAGCGGCTACGAGCAGCACTTC.

This clonotype was counted ten times or more. The chain employs TRBV29-1 and TRBJ1-2, with D uncertain. The V end was cut by 1 base, the J end by 5 bases, with 8 bases between. The CDR3 spans 12 residues. Looked up from germline, CDR1 is SQVTM and CDR2 is ANQGSEA. CDR3: CSVEAGLYGYTF. The CDR3 bases are TGCAGCGTTGAAGCTGGATTGTATGGCTACACCTTC.

The sample holds many counts of this clonotype. This chain links TRBV6-6 with TRBJ1-4; the D is unclear. The CDR3 is 16 amino acids. The V and J ends lost 2 bases and 1 base respectively, with 11 bases between them. Germline V gene data show CDR1 as MNHNY and CDR2 as SVGAGI (reference sequence). Here the CDR3 reads CASSYLGRITNEKLFF. CDR3 DNA: TGTGCCAGCAGTTACCTCGGGCGTATAACTAATGAAAAACTGTTTTTT.

As to this clonotype: The CDR3 does not close with the conserved phenylalanine or tryptophan, likely indicating a read error. The limits of the CDR3 on the DNA are not certain, so only TCRdb's listed CDR3 is given. This chain links TRBV10-3 with TRBJ1-6. From its first to its last residue, the CDR3 has 8 amino acids. Per the germline V gene, CDR1 is ENHRY and CDR2 is SYGVKD. CDR3 protein: CAITGLAG.

This clonotype has just a few counts. This chain links TRBV14 with TRBJ2-3; D possibly corresponds to TRBD1 (6 bases). This CDR3 region has 16 residues. Germline lookup yields CDR1 SGHDN and CDR2 FVKESK. V lost 0 bases to trimming and J lost 0 bases, with 10 bases between them. The CDR3 nucleotides read TGTGCCAGCAGCCAAGATAACAGGGCAAGCACAGATACGCAGTATTTT. Protein: CASSQDNRASTDTQYF.

This clonotype was found many times. The chain couples TRBV20-1 to TRBJ1-2, with TRBD1 matching 7 bases. The length of the CDR3 is 15 residues. The junction had 8 bases not matched to a gene; V was cut back by 3 bases and J by 1 base. Germline assignment: CDR1 DFQATT and CDR2 SNEGSKA (reference sequence). CDR3 sequence (DNA): TGCAGTGCTAGGCCGGACAGGCCGGATAACTATGGCTACACCTTC. This sequence encodes CSARPDRPDNYGYTF.

The gene calls are TRBV10-2 and TRBJ2-2, with 7 bases identical to TRBD1. The CDR3 spans 15 residues. Germline trimming cut 8 bases from V and 2 bases from J; bases unmatched to any gene: 8. Germline CDR1 reads WSHSY; CDR2 reads SAAADI. The DNA for the CDR3 is TGCGCCAGCGGGTCCGGGACAGCCAACACCGGGGAGCTGTTTTTT. As protein: CASGSGTANTGELFF.

This clonotype has at least ten counts. The chain employs TRBV7-9 and TRBJ2-7; possibly TRBD1 for D (5 bases). V gave up 5 bases and J gave up 6 bases, with 11 bases separating them. From germline, CDR1 is SEHNR and CDR2 FQNEAQ (reference sequence). This CDR3 is built from 12 residues. In DNA form, the CDR3 reads TGTGCCAGCAGCCCAGACAGCCGCGAGCAGTACTTC. Protein sequence: CASSPDSREQYF.

The rearrangement joins TRBV7-2 to TRBJ2-5; D may be TRBD1 or TRBD2 (5 bases each). Germline CDR1 and CDR2: SGHTA and FQGNSA. This CDR3 contains 16 residues. V lost 5 bases to trimming and J lost 5 bases, with 21 bases between them. DNA of the CDR3: TGTGCCAGCAGCCTAGGGGTAGCGAGAGAGGGGGAGACCCAGTACTTC. Its protein is CASSLGVAREGETQYF.

This clonotype came up many times. The genes are TRBV6-5 and TRBJ2-7; 8 nucleotides match TRBD1. Germline lookup yields CDR1 MNHEY and CDR2 SVGAGI. The junction had 9 bases not matched to a gene; V was cut back by 5 bases and J by 6 bases. This CDR3 spans 14 amino acids. Here the CDR3 reads CASSLGTGPTEQYF. The CDR3 DNA reads TGTGCCAGCAGTCTCGGGACAGGCCCCACCGAGCAGTACTTC.

The chain employs TRBV7-2 and TRBJ1-1, with D unclear. This CDR3 contains 13 residues. V was shortened by 8 bases and J by 4 bases, with 14 bases between the two germline ends. The V gene's germline CDR1 is SGHTA and CDR2 FQGNSA. In DNA form, the CDR3 reads TGTGCCAGCTCACTCGGGGATTTCACTGAAGCTTTCTTT. Translating it yields CASSLGDFTEAFF.

This clonotype was seen a few times. This sequence joins TRBV19 and TRBJ2-7; 7 bases are shared with TRBD2. V lost 3 bases and J lost 1; bases outside the gene matches: 6. This CDR3 spans 15 amino acids. Germline V gene sequence: CDR1 LNHDA, CDR2 SQIVND (reference sequence). CDR3 in DNA: TGTGCCAGTAGTATTTCTTCGGGGGGATCCTACGAGCAGTACTTC. This codes for CASSISSGGSYEQYF.

The rearrangement uses TRBV25-1 and TRBJ1-1; 12 bases line up with TRBD1. The V and J ends lost 1 base and 9 bases, in that order; junction bases with no gene match: 6. The CDR3 length is 15 residues. Germline V gene data show CDR1 as MGHDK and CDR2 as SYGVNS. The CDR3 sequence: CASSESMGTGGQAFF. In nucleotides, the CDR3 is TGTGCCAGCAGTGAATCCATGGGGACAGGGGGCCAAGCTTTCTTT.

This clonotype was seen many times. This rearrangement joins TRBV19 to TRBJ1-6; no clear D. Germline-derived CDR1 and CDR2 are LNHDA and SQIVND (reference sequence). This CDR3 comprises 13 residues. Trimming cost V 5 bases and J 9 bases, with 11 bases left between them. The DNA of the CDR3 is TGTGCCAGTAGTGGGGAAGGGAGTTCACCCCTCCACTTT. This sequence encodes CASSGEGSSPLHF.

This clonotype was seen many times. The rearrangement uses TRBV7-8 and TRBJ1-3; D gene unclear. The V gene's germline CDR1 is SGHVS and CDR2 FQNEAQ. The CDR3 totals 15 residues. Trimming left V 3 bases short and J 8 bases short, with 17 bases between. The CDR3 region has the DNA TGTGCCAGCAGCTTGACACGGGGTCGGTCGGACACCATATATTTT. Protein product: CASSLTRGRSDTIYF. Drawing the rest from reference TRBV7-8 and TRBJ1-3, the complete variable domain is GAGVSQSPRYKVAKRGQDVALRCDPISGHVSLFWYQQALGQGPEFLTYFQNEAQLDKSGLPSDRFFAERPEGSVSTLKIQRTQQEDSAVYLCASSLTRGRSDTIYFGEGSWLTVV.

This clonotype was seen many times. V usage is TRBV7-9 and J usage is TRBJ2-7; D may be TRBD1 (6 bases). The CDR3 covers 15 residues. Germline assignment: CDR1 SEHNR and CDR2 FQNEAQ (reference sequence). Deletions cut 5 bases from V and 6 bases from J, with 20 bases between. CDR3 DNA sequence: TGTGCCAGCAGCCGAAGGTGGGGGCGGGCCCTCGAGCAGTACTTC. Translating gives CASSRRWGRALEQYF.

Here the CDR3 DNA reads TGTGCCAGCAGCTTAGGGGTAGCGGGGGACGTGGCGTCCCAGTACTTC. Its protein product is CASSLGVAGDVASQYF. V gene TRBV7-9 combines with J gene TRBJ2-5; 9 nucleotides match TRBD2. Losses at the gene ends were 1 base for V and 9 bases for J; bases not matched to a gene: 12. Germline V gives CDR1 SEHNR, CDR2 FQNEAQ (reference sequence). This CDR3 region has 16 residues. Full variable domain (missing parts from reference TRBV7-9 and TRBJ2-5): DTGVSQNPRHKITKRGQNVTFRCDPISEHNRLYWYRQTLGQGPEFLTYFQNEAQLEKSRLLSDRFSAERPKGSFSTLEIQRTEQGDSAMYLCASSLGVAGDVASQYFGPGTRLLVL.